The present TCR beta chain was sequenced within a study of cytomegalovirus exposure and HLA in healthy donors. The primer mix had 60 Vbeta and 13 Jbeta primers. TCRdb's table, derived via immunoSEQ multiplex PCR, lists solely in-frame clones and lacks some. The data show about 160,000 clones, with around 85% seen just once and approximately 0.85% held by the top ten. This clone was detected once. The junction had 3 bases not matched to a gene; V was cut back by 5 bases and J by 6 bases. Germline CDR1 LNHDA, CDR2 SQIVND (reference sequence). The CDR3 is 12 amino acids. The TCR comes from a woman younger than 45 in good health and CMV-seronegative. The sequenced sample consisted of PBMCs. V gene TRBV19 combines with J gene TRBJ1-2; TRBD1 aligns across 7 bases. The CDR3 DNA reads TGTGCCAGTAGTGACAGGGCGGATGGCTACACCTTC. Its translation: CASSDRADGYTF.